This is a list of T cell receptor beta chains from one sample in a study of OX40 agonist ivuxolimab in advanced cancers. Assay: immunoSEQ multiplex PCR; the TCRdb copy retains only in-frame clones and omits some. Counted here are 80,000 to 95,000 clones, around 85% occurring once; the ten biggest clones make up 2%. The source material was CD4+ or CD8+ T cells sorted from blood, sampled in a trial of the OX40 agonist ivuxolimab. These TCRs come from an adult with an advanced solid tumor such as melanoma, head and neck, liver or kidney cancer. Each CDR3 is given with its conserved first and last residue. Each record gives: V gene, CDR3 length, clone size, D gene, J gene, CDR3 protein, CDR3 DNA. The D gene is left open where the match is weak. Size tells how often a clone was seen (once, few, many) or the class of an expanded clone, and some rows leave it out.

V: TRBV2; length: 16; size: NA; D: TRBD1; J: TRBJ2-1; CDR3: CASSDKAGTGDNEQFF; DNA: TGTGCCAGCAGTGATAAAGCCGGGACAGGGGACAATGAGCAGTTCTTC
V: TRBV30; length: 14; size: once; D: NA; J: TRBJ1-3; CDR3: CAWRPGASGNTIYF; DNA: TGTGCCTGGAGGCCGGGGGCATCTGGAAACACCATATATTTT
V: TRBV5-1; length: 11; size: NA; D: NA; J: TRBJ2-1; CDR3: CASSLPGEQFF; DNA: TGCGCCAGCAGCTTGCCCGGTGAGCAGTTCTTC
V: TRBV5-1; length: 14; size: NA; D: NA; J: TRBJ1-6; CDR3: CASSLNRGRSPLHF; DNA: TGTGCCAGCAGCTTGAACCGGGGGCGTTCACCCCTCCACTTT
V: TRBV9; length: 14; size: few; D: NA; J: TRBJ1-2; CDR3: CASSVDYAGYGYTF; DNA: TGTGCCAGCAGCGTAGACTACGCAGGCTATGGCTACACCTTC
V: TRBV6-1; length: 16; size: NA; D: TRBD1; J: TRBJ1-6; CDR3: CASSEETGGEYSPLHF; DNA: TGTGCCAGCAGTGAAGAGACAGGGGGAGAGTATTCACCCCTCCACTTT
V: TRBV7-3; length: 14; size: NA; D: TRBD2; J: TRBJ2-1; CDR3: CASSRSGARDEQFF; DNA: TGTGCCAGCAGCAGGAGCGGGGCACGCGATGAGCAGTTCTTC
V: TRBV23-1; length: 19; size: once; D: TRBD1; J: TRBJ1-6; CDR3: CASSQDRRGALLCNSPLHF; DNA: TGCGCCAGCAGTCAGGACAGGAGGGGTGCCTTACTATGTAATTCACCCCTCCACTTT
V: TRBV5-6; length: 13; size: few; D: NA; J: TRBJ1-4; CDR3: CASSVGTGEKLFF; DNA: TGTGCCAGCAGCGTTGGGACCGGTGAAAAACTGTTTTTT
V: TRBV5-1; length: 14; size: NA; D: NA; J: TRBJ2-7; CDR3: CASSLVGDSYEQYF; DNA: TGCGCCAGCAGCTTGGTTGGGGATTCCTACGAGCAGTACTTC
V: TRBV7-3; length: 13; size: NA; D: NA; J: TRBJ2-5; CDR3: CASSWGKGETQYF; DNA: TGTGCCAGCAGCTGGGGGAAAGGAGAGACCCAGTACTTC
V: TRBV7-2; length: 17; size: NA; D: NA; J: TRBJ1-3; CDR3: CASSLWVGLQSGNTIYF; DNA: TGTGCCAGCAGCTTATGGGTCGGGCTACAATCTGGAAACACCATATATTTT
V: TRBV18; length: 12; size: few; D: TRBD1; J: TRBJ1-1; CDR3: CASTPQTGEAFF; DNA: TGTGCCAGCACACCTCAGACAGGGGAAGCTTTCTTT
V: TRBV4-2; length: 18; size: once; D: NA; J: TRBJ2-6; CDR3: CASSQATLSGTGANVLTF; DNA: TGTGCCAGCAGCCAAGCTACGCTCTCAGGGACTGGGGCCAACGTCCTGACTTTC
V: TRBV27; length: 12; size: NA; D: NA; J: TRBJ1-6; CDR3: CATRQGASPLHF; DNA: TGTGCCACCAGGCAGGGTGCTTCACCCCTCCACTTT
V: TRBV5-8; length: 14; size: NA; D: TRBD2; J: TRBJ2-3; CDR3: CANSWRGGLDTQYF; DNA: TGTGCCAACTCGTGGCGGGGGGGTTTGGATACGCAGTATTTT
V: TRBV6-1; length: 15; size: NA; D: TRBD2; J: TRBJ2-3; CDR3: CASSVLAGGADTQYF; DNA: TGTGCCAGCAGTGTACTAGCGGGGGGTGCAGATACGCAGTATTTT
V: TRBV18; length: 14; size: NA; D: NA; J: TRBJ1-1; CDR3: CASSRGSENTEAFF; DNA: TGTGCCAGCTCGCGGGGGAGCGAGAACACTGAAGCTTTCTTT
V: TRBV19; length: 13; size: few; D: NA; J: TRBJ2-3; CDR3: CASDHGSTDTQYF; DNA: TGTGCCAGTGATCACGGGTCCACAGATACGCAGTATTTT
V: TRBV30; length: 13; size: NA; D: NA; J: TRBJ1-5; CDR3: CAWTVGNDQPQHF; DNA: TGTGCCTGGACGGTCGGTAATGATCAGCCCCAGCATTTT
V: TRBV5-1; length: 15; size: NA; D: NA; J: TRBJ1-2; CDR3: CASSLMQGSNYGYTF; DNA: TGCGCCAGCAGCTTGATGCAGGGAAGTAACTATGGCTACACCTTC
V: TRBV5-1; length: 16; size: NA; D: NA; J: TRBJ2-2; CDR3: CASSFASRANTGELFF; DNA: TGCGCCAGCAGCTTTGCGAGTCGGGCGAACACCGGGGAGCTGTTTTTT
V: TRBV18; length: 12; size: NA; D: NA; J: TRBJ1-1; CDR3: CASSPSAGEAFF; DNA: TGTGCCAGCTCACCGTCGGCTGGTGAAGCTTTCTTT
V: TRBV29-1; length: 14; size: NA; D: TRBD1; J: TRBJ2-7; CDR3: CSVASPGTVYEQYF; DNA: TGCAGCGTAGCAAGTCCCGGGACAGTCTACGAGCAGTACTTC
V: TRBV7-2; length: 14; size: NA; D: NA; J: TRBJ1-1; CDR3: CASSSAATGSEAFF; DNA: TGTGCCAGCAGCTCGGCCGCCACAGGAAGTGAAGCTTTCTTT
V: TRBV4-3; length: 16; size: NA; D: NA; J: TRBJ1-2; CDR3: CASSSQIGGRGEGYTF; DNA: TGCGCCAGCAGCTCTCAAATCGGGGGGCGAGGAGAAGGCTACACCTTC
V: TRBV6-5; length: 16; size: NA; D: NA; J: TRBJ1-2; CDR3: CASSSAGLAEYYGYTF; DNA: TGTGCCAGCAGTTCTGCTGGGTTGGCGGAATACTATGGCTACACCTTC
V: TRBV19; length: 13; size: NA; D: TRBD1; J: TRBJ1-5; CDR3: CASRTGDIQPQHF; DNA: TGTGCCAGTAGGACAGGGGATATTCAGCCCCAGCATTTT
V: TRBV19; length: 16; size: NA; D: TRBD1; J: TRBJ1-1; CDR3: CASSNSGQGALAEAFF; DNA: TGTGCCAGTAGTAATTCGGGACAGGGAGCCTTGGCTGAAGCTTTCTTT
V: TRBV9; length: 14; size: NA; D: TRBD1; J: TRBJ2-7; CDR3: CASSLTDRGGEQYF; DNA: TGTGCCAGCAGCTTAACGGACAGGGGAGGAGAGCAGTACTTC
V: TRBV11-3; length: 14; size: NA; D: NA; J: TRBJ2-3; CDR3: CASSLEGATDTQYF; DNA: TGTGCCAGCAGCTTAGAGGGGGCTACAGATACGCAGTATTTT
V: TRBV7-7; length: 13; size: NA; D: NA; J: TRBJ2-3; CDR3: CASSTGSPDTQYF; DNA: TGTGCTAGCAGCACTGGAAGCCCAGATACGCAGTATTTT
V: TRBV28; length: 14; size: few; D: TRBD1; J: TRBJ1-5; CDR3: CASSPRQGDQPQHF; DNA: TGTGCCAGCAGTCCTCGACAGGGGGATCAGCCCCAGCATTTT
V: TRBV5-6; length: 14; size: NA; D: NA; J: TRBJ2-5; CDR3: CASSIRGGQETQYF; DNA: TGTGCCAGCAGCATACGTGGGGGACAAGAGACCCAGTACTTC
V: TRBV5-6; length: 13; size: NA; D: NA; J: TRBJ2-5; CDR3: CASSLLGGETQYF; DNA: TGTGCCAGCAGCTTGCTGGGAGGAGAGACCCAGTACTTC
V: TRBV5-1; length: 15; size: NA; D: TRBD1; J: TRBJ1-4; CDR3: CASSARTGPNEKLFF; DNA: TGCGCCAGCAGCGCGAGGACAGGGCCCAATGAAAAACTGTTTTTT
V: TRBV5-1; length: 14; size: NA; D: NA; J: TRBJ2-2; CDR3: CASSLNPNTGELFF; DNA: TGCGCCAGCAGCTTGAACCCGAACACCGGGGAGCTGTTTTTT
V: TRBV28; length: 15; size: NA; D: TRBD1; J: TRBJ2-1; CDR3: CASRTGQGSYNEQFF; DNA: TGTGCCAGCAGGACTGGACAGGGTTCGTACAATGAGCAGTTCTTC
V: TRBV28; length: 16; size: NA; D: TRBD2; J: TRBJ2-7; CDR3: CASSLMGLAGGAEQYF; DNA: TGTGCCAGCAGTTTAATGGGACTAGCGGGGGGGGCGGAACAGTACTTC
V: TRBV19; length: 17; size: NA; D: TRBD2; J: TRBJ2-1; CDR3: CASSIARGGRSYNEQFF; DNA: TGTGCCAGTAGTATAGCCCGGGGGGGGCGATCCTACAATGAGCAGTTCTTC